These 21 T cell receptor beta chains originate from one sample sequenced in a study of T cell repertoires in cytomegalovirus infection. One entry per CDR3 protein, called by TCRdb with MiXCR from the reads. There are about 500,000 distinct CDR3 sequences in the sample; around 35% occur only once, and roughly 15% lies in the top ten. Antigens for these TCRs are unknown. The source material was cultured PBMCs, sampled from culture after CMV antigen stimulation. These receptor sequences come from a human donor in good health (CMV status not recorded). Some clones in this sample may be carry-over from other donors' samples.

The gene calls are TRBV5-6 and TRBJ2-3; no clear D gene. This CDR3 contains 11 residues. Germline lookup yields CDR1 SGHDT and CDR2 YYEEEE. Between the trimmed V and J ends, which lost 7 bases and 6 bases, there was a span of 9 bases. The CDR3, as DNA: TGTGCCAGCCTCCTCCACGATACGCAGTATTTT. Protein product: CASLLHDTQYF.

This clonotype was seen many times. The chain employs TRBV7-2 and TRBJ2-1, with 7 bases fitting TRBD2. The germline V gene encodes CDR1 SGHTA and CDR2 FQGNSA. The CDR3 is made up of 16 amino acids. V gave up 2 bases and J gave up 1 base; unmatched junction bases: 5. This chain's CDR3 is CASSLQPGGSYNEQFF. The CDR3 nucleotides are TGTGCCAGCAGCTTACAGCCGGGAGGATCCTACAATGAGCAGTTCTTC.

This clonotype came up a few times. The chain couples TRBV5-1 to TRBJ2-3; tentative D call: TRBD1 (5 bases). Germline values: CDR1 SGHRS, CDR2 YFSETQ. The CDR3 extends over 14 amino acids. The V and J ends lost 4 bases and 2 bases respectively, with 11 bases between them. CDR3 protein: CASSQTGYTDTQYF. CDR3 sequence (DNA): TGCGCCAGCAGCCAAACAGGCTACACAGATACGCAGTATTTT.

The chain carries TRBV7-6 and TRBJ1-5; D not resolved. In germline, CDR1 is SGHVS, CDR2 FNYEAQ. The V gene lost 5 bases and the J gene lost 7 bases, with 12 bases spanning the gap. The CDR3 extends over 13 amino acids. CDR3 residues: CASSKIDGQPQHF. The CDR3 DNA follows: TGTGCCAGCAGCAAGATCGACGGACAGCCCCAGCATTTT.

This clonotype was seen a few times. This chain joins TRBV7-3 and TRBJ2-7; 8 bases agree with TRBD2. V lost 4 bases to trimming and J lost 3 bases; unmatched junction nucleotides: 8. The germline V gene has CDR1 SGHTA and CDR2 FQGTGA. The CDR3 runs to 15 residues. Written as DNA, the CDR3 is TGTGCCAGCAGCTACTCGGATAGCGGGATCTACGAGCAGTACTTC. Its protein product is CASSYSDSGIYEQYF.

This clonotype was seen only a few times. The V call is TRBV11-2, the J call TRBJ2-3; unclear D gene. CDR3 size: 16 residues. Between the trimmed V and J ends, which lost 2 bases and 6 bases, there was a span of 18 bases. Germline V gene sequence: CDR1 SGHAT, CDR2 FQNNGV. Written as DNA, the CDR3 is TGTGCCAGCAGCTTACCGTTTTTAGTTAGCAGTGATACGCAGTATTTT. This encodes CASSLPFLVSSDTQYF. Variable domain in full (rest from reference TRBV11-2 and TRBJ2-3): EAGVAQSPRYKIIEKRQSVAFWCNPISGHATLYWYQQILGQGPKLLIQFQNNGVVDDSQLPKDRFSAERLKGVDSTLKIQPAKLEDSAVYLCASSLPFLVSSDTQYFGPGTRLTVL.

This clonotype has at least ten counts. The rearrangement uses TRBV19 and TRBJ2-1, with 11 bases identical to TRBD1. The V and J ends lost 7 bases and 3 bases, in that order; junction bases with no gene match: 5. The CDR3 loop spans 15 amino acids. Germline CDR1 reads LNHDA; CDR2 reads SQIVND (reference sequence). Written as DNA, the CDR3 is TGTGCCAGTACCCCGGGGACAGGGGGCTACAATGAGCAGTTCTTC. Translation gives CASTPGTGGYNEQFF.

This chain uses TRBV4-1 with TRBJ2-2, with D perhaps assigned TRBD1 or TRBD2 (5 bases each). Trimming removed 2 bases from V and 4 bases from J, with 11 bases in between. The CDR3 has 15 amino acids. The germline CDR1 and CDR2 sequences are MGHRA and YSYEKL. DNA of the CDR3: TGCGCCAGCAGCCAATGGGCAGGGAGCACCGGGGAGCTGTTTTTT. This codes for CASSQWAGSTGELFF.

This chain connects TRBV28 to TRBJ2-7; the match to TRBD1 covers 7 bases. J was trimmed by 2 bases and V by 6 bases; bases with no gene match: 10. The CDR3 covers 15 residues. CDR1 MDHEN and CDR2 SYDVKM come from the germline V gene. CDR3 bases: TGTGCCAGCAGCACCGATGGGACAGCCCCCTACGAGCAGTACTTC. Protein product: CASSTDGTAPYEQYF.

This clonotype was seen a handful of times. The chain is built from TRBV11-2 and TRBJ2-1, with D possibly being TRBD2 (6 bases). From germline, CDR1 is SGHAT and CDR2 FQNNGV. Trimming removed 6 bases from V and 3 bases from J, with 18 bases in between. The CDR3 runs 16 residues. In nucleotides, the CDR3 is TGTGCCAGCAGACTCGGGGGAAGAGCGAGCTACAATGAGCAGTTCTTC. The encoded protein is CASRLGGRASYNEQFF.

This clonotype was seen a few times. The gene calls are TRBV20-1 and TRBJ2-5; a possible D gene is TRBD2 (6 bases). This CDR3 is 14 amino acids long. Germline assignment: CDR1 DFQATT and CDR2 SNEGSKA (reference sequence). Deletions cut 3 bases from V and 5 bases from J, with 16 bases between. The CDR3 nucleotides read TGCAGTGCTAGCGTTGGTGGGGGGAGGGAGACCCAGTACTTC. Protein: CSASVGGGRETQYF.

This chain connects TRBV20-1 to TRBJ1-1, with D possibly matching TRBD1 (5 bases). The V end was cut by 5 bases, the J end by 11 bases, with 15 bases between. CDR3 size: 11 residues. The V gene's germline CDR1 is DFQATT and CDR2 SNEGSKA (reference sequence). The CDR3 here is CSAHNSGTAFF. DNA of the CDR3: TGCAGTGCTCATAACTCCGGGACGGCTTTCTTT.

This clonotype was detected once. The V gene is TRBV30, the J gene TRBJ1-1; no reliable D call. In germline, CDR1 is GTSNPN, CDR2 SVGIG (reference sequence). Between the trimmed V and J ends, which lost 0 bases and 1 base, there was a span of 12 bases. The length of the CDR3 is 15 residues. CDR3 DNA: TGTGCCTGGAGTGTGGACTGGAGCTCGAACACTGAAGCTTTCTTT. Protein: CAWSVDWSSNTEAFF.

This clonotype has just a few counts. The CDR3 protein is CASRPIQGVSNTEAFF. CDR3 nucleotide sequence: TGTGCCAGCAGACCAATACAGGGCGTCTCGAACACTGAAGCTTTCTTT. V gene TRBV6-1 combines with J gene TRBJ1-1, with TRBD1 as a possible D gene (6 bases). V lost 6 bases to trimming and J lost 1 base, with 18 bases between them. Germline lookup yields CDR1 MNHNS and CDR2 SASEGT. The CDR3 totals 16 residues.

This clonotype has only a few counts. V and J are TRBV7-2 and TRBJ1-3; D gene unclear. V was shortened by 2 bases and J by 0 bases, with 14 bases between the two germline ends. The CDR3 loop spans 17 amino acids. Germline V lookup: CDR1 SGHTA, CDR2 FQGNSA. CDR3 nucleotides: TGTGCCAGCAGCTTATGGGGTCGAGACTACTCTGGAAACACCATATATTTT. Protein: CASSLWGRDYSGNTIYF.

In this sample, this clonotype turned up a few times. The genes are TRBV12-3 or TRBV12-4 and TRBJ2-5, with D unclear. Trimming took off 2 bases at V and 1 base at J, with 8 bases between the two ends. The CDR3 is 14 amino acids. In DNA, the CDR3 is TGTGCCAGCAGTTTACAGTCGACCCAAGAGACCCAGTACTTC. Translating it yields CASSLQSTQETQYF.

At least ten counts were recorded for this clonotype. This chain connects TRBV7-2 to TRBJ1-1; D unclear. V was cut by 5 bases and J by 7 bases, with 17 bases left in between. Germline values: CDR1 SGHTA, CDR2 FQGNSA. The CDR3 sequence is 14 residues long. CDR3: CASSPIIVGSEAFF. CDR3 in DNA: TGTGCCAGCAGCCCTATCATAGTCGGCAGTGAAGCTTTCTTT.

This sequence joins TRBV6-2 or TRBV6-3 and TRBJ2-3; 8 nucleotides match TRBD2. The germline V gene has CDR1 MNHEY and CDR2 SVGEGT. Trimming cost V 5 bases and J 4 bases; bases outside gene matches: 8. This CDR3 has 15 residues. Here the CDR3 DNA reads TGTGCCAGCAGTGAACCGCTAGCGGGCCCAGATACGCAGTATTTT. Translation gives CASSEPLAGPDTQYF.

Points on this clonotype: Just one base apart from a much larger clone, this may be a read error. V and J are TRBV5-5 and TRBJ2-7; D unresolved. V dropped 2 bases and J dropped 2 bases, with 2 bases sitting between them. The germline gives CDR1 SGHKS, CDR2 YYEKEE (reference sequence). The CDR3 contains 11 residues. Written as DNA, the CDR3 is TGTGCCAGCAGCTTTGCCTACGAGCAGTACTTC. It codes for CASSFAYEQYF.

Written as DNA, the CDR3 is TGCAGTGCTAGAGATTGGCGAACAGGGAACACTGAAGCTTTCTTT. This gives the protein CSARDWRTGNTEAFF. This chain joins TRBV20-1 and TRBJ1-1, with a weak D call TRBD1 (5 bases). V was shortened by 0 bases and J by 1 base, with 12 bases between the two germline ends. CDR3 size: 15 residues. Germline CDR1 reads DFQATT; CDR2 reads SNEGSKA (reference sequence).

The sample holds many counts of this clonotype. The chain has TRBV7-2 and TRBJ2-3; TRBD1 might be the D (6 bases). CDR1 is SGHTA, CDR2 FQGNSA, per germline. The CDR3 has 16 amino acids. V was shortened by 2 bases and J by 1 base, with 13 bases between the two germline ends. Here the CDR3 DNA reads TGTGCCAGCAGCTTATCCCTCCGGACAGGCACAGATACGCAGTATTTT. This encodes CASSLSLRTGTDTQYF.